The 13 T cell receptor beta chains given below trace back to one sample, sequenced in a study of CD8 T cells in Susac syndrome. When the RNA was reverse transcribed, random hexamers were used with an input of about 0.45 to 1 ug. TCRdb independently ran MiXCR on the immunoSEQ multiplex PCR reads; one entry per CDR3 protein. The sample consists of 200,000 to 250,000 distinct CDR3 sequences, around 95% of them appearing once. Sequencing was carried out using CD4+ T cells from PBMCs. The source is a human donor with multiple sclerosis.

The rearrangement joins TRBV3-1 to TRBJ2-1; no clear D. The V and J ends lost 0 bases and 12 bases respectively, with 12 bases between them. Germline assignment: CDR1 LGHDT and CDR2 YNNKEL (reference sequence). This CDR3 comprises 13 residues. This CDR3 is CASSQDPVRGQFF. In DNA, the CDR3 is TGTGCCAGCAGCCAAGATCCTGTCCGTGGGCAGTTCTTC.

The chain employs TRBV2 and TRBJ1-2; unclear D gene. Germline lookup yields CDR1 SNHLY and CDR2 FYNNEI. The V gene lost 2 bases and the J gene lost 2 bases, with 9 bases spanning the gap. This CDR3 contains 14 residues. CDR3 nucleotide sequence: TGTGCCAGCAGTGAAATCATTGACAACTATGGCTACACCTTC. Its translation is CASSEIIDNYGYTF.

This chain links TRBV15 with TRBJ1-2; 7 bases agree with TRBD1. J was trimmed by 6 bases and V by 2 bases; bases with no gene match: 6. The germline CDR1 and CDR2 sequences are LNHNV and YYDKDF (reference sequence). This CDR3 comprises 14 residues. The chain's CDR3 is CATSRQTGSNGYTF. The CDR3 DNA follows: TGTGCCACCAGCAGACAGACAGGGAGTAATGGCTACACCTTC.

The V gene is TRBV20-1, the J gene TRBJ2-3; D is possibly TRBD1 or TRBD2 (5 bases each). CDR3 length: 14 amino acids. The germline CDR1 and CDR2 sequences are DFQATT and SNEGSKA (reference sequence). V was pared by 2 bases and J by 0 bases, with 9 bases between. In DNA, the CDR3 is TGCAGTGCTAGAAGGGACGATAGCACAGATACGCAGTATTTT. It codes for CSARRDDSTDTQYF.

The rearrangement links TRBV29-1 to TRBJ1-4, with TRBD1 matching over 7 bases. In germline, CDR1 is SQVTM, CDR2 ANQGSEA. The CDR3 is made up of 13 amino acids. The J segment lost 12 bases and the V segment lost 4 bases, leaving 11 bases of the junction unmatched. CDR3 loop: CSVGWQGEGQLFF. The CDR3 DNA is TGCAGCGTTGGGTGGCAGGGGGAAGGGCAACTGTTTTTT. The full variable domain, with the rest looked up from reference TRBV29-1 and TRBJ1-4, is SAVISQKPSRDICQRGTSLTIQCQVDSQVTMMFWYRQQPGQSLTLIATANQGSEATYESGFVIDKFPISRPNLTFSTLTVSNMSPEDSSIYLCSVGWQGEGQLFFGSGTQLSVL.

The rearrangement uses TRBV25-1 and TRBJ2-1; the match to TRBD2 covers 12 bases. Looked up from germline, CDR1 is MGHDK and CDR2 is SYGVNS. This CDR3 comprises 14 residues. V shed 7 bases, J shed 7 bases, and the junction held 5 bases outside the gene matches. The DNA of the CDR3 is TGTGCCAGCACTAGCGGGGGGGGTGTGAATGAGCAGTTCTTC. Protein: CASTSGGGVNEQFF.

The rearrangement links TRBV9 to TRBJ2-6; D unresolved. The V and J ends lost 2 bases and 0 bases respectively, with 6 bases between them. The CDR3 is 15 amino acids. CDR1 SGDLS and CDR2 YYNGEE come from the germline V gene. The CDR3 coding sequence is TGTGCCAGCAGCGTTAGGGCCTCTGGGGCCAACGTCCTGACTTTC. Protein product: CASSVRASGANVLTF.

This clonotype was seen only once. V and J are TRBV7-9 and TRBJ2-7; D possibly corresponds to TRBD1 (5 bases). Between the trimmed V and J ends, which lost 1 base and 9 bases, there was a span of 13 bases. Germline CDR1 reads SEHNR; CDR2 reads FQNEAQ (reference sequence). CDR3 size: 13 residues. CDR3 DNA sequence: TGTGCCAGCAGCTTAGGTTCTGGGGCTAGGCAGTACGTC. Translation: CASSLGSGARQYV.

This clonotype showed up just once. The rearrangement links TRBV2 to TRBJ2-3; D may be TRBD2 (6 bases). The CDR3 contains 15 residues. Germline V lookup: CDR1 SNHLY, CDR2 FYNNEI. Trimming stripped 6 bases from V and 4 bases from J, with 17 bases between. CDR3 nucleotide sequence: TGTGCCAGCAGACAACAACCGGGAGTCCCAGATACGCAGTATTTT. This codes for CASRQQPGVPDTQYF.

CDR3 sequence (DNA): TGCAGTGCTAGAGGTGTACAGGGAGGGGAAAAACTGTTTTTT. Translating it yields CSARGVQGGEKLFF. The chain recombines TRBV20-1 with TRBJ1-4; weak D call: TRBD1 (6 bases). V was cut by 1 base and J by 8 bases, with 14 bases left in between. The CDR3 is 14 amino acids. The V gene's germline CDR1 is DFQATT and CDR2 SNEGSKA (reference sequence).

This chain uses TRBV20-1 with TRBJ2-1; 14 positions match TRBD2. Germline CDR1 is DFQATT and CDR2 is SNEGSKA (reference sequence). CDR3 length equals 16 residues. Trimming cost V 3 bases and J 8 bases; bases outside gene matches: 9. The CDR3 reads CSASGLTSGGADEQFF. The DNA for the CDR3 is TGCAGTGCTAGTGGCCTGACTAGCGGGGGGGCGGATGAGCAGTTCTTC.

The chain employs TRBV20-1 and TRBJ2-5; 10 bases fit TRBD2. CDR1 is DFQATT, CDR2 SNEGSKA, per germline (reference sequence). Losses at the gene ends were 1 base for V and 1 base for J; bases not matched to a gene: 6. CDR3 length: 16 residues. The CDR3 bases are TGCAGTGCTAGAGCCCCCCGACTAGCGGGCCAAGAGACCCAGTACTTC. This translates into CSARAPRLAGQETQYF.

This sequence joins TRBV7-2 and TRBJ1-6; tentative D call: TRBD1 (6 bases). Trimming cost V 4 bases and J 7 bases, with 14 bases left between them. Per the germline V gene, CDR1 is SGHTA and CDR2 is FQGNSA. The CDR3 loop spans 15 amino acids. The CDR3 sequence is CASSWGPYRNSPLHF. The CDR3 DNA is TGTGCCAGCAGCTGGGGGCCTTACCGCAATTCACCCCTCCACTTT.